Below are 21 T cell receptor beta chains sequenced from a single sample in a study of T cells in Graves' hyperthyroidism and ophthalmopathy (dated by TCRdb to between 2019 and 2020). The library was produced with multiplex PCR. Reads for this sample came from an Illumina HiSeq 2000. The TCR beta CDR3 regions were amplified from the RNA transcripts. A first-round RT-PCR of the TCR CDR3 used the HTBI primer set with the Qiagen OneStep RT-PCR kit. Through fastp at Q25 and MiXCR, TCRdb rebuilt clones from the public reads, retaining in-frame beta chains. Entries are consolidated by CDR3 protein sequence, retaining the most common genes and DNA. In this sample the table shows about 560,000 distinct CDR3 sequences, over 15% of which occur a single time. Jointly, the top ten make up 15% to 20% of the sample. Sequences were obtained from blood. Receptors originate from a woman aged 18-35 years with Graves' hyperthyroidism.

The chain recombines TRBV7-2 with TRBJ2-1; the match to TRBD2 covers 8 bases. With 1 base clipped from V and 3 bases from J, the junction kept 5 bases outside the gene matches. This CDR3 spans 16 amino acids. Germline V lookup: CDR1 SGHTA, CDR2 FQGNSA. In nucleotides, the CDR3 is TGTGCCAGCAGCTTAGGACTAGCGAGGAACTACAATGAGCAGTTCTTC. Its protein is CASSLGLARNYNEQFF.

This clonotype appeared many times. The chain employs TRBV12-3 or TRBV12-4 and TRBJ1-2; 8 bases agree with TRBD1. The CDR3 is made up of 15 amino acids. Trimming removed 7 bases from V and 3 bases from J; junction bases left unmatched: 10. The CDR3 DNA reads as TGTGCCAGCACCCCTACTGGACAGGGCGACTATGGCTACACCTTC. Its translation is CASTPTGQGDYGYTF.

This clonotype was detected ten times or more. J is TRBJ2-7 and V is TRBV18; D may be TRBD1 or TRBD2 (5 bases each). CDR1 is KGHSH and CDR2 is LQKENI in the germline V gene. Trimming stripped 5 bases from V and 6 bases from J, with 14 bases between. The CDR3 consists of 13 residues. CDR3 sequence reads: CASSIHKGTEQYF. In DNA form, the CDR3 reads TGTGCCAGCTCAATACATAAGGGGACCGAGCAGTACTTC.

This clonotype was recorded at least ten times. The rearrangement uses TRBV2 and TRBJ2-5, with 8 bases fitting TRBD1. Germline CDR1 is SNHLY and CDR2 is FYNNEI. Trimming at V came to 1 base and at J to 4 bases, leaving 2 bases not matched to a gene. CDR3 length: 14 amino acids. This CDR3 is CASSEGDRRETQYF. As DNA, the CDR3 is TGTGCCAGCAGTGAAGGGGACAGGCGAGAGACCCAGTACTTC. Full variable domain (missing parts from reference TRBV2 and TRBJ2-5): EPEVTQTPSHQVTQMGQEVILRCVPISNHLYFYWYRQILGQKVEFLVSFYNNEISEKSEIFDDQFSVERPDGSNFTLKIRSTKLEDSAMYFCASSEGDRRETQYFGPGTRLLVL.

This clonotype has ten or more counts. This rearrangement joins TRBV11-3 to TRBJ2-5, with D possibly TRBD1 on 7 matching bases. Deletions cut 5 bases from V and 4 bases from J, with 17 bases between. Germline CDR1 SGHNT, CDR2 YENEEA. There are 15 residues in the CDR3. The CDR3 region has the DNA TGTGCCAGCAGCCCCCGGCAGGGGGGCAGAGAGACCCAGTACTTC. Protein: CASSPRQGGRETQYF.

In its sample, this clonotype was seen many times. This chain joins TRBV15 and TRBJ2-7; a weak D match, TRBD1 (5 bases). In germline, CDR1 is LNHNV, CDR2 YYDKDF (reference sequence). Trimming stripped 5 bases from V and 4 bases from J, with 15 bases between. The CDR3 extends over 14 amino acids. CDR3 DNA sequence: TGTGCCACCAGCGAAGGGGTCCTAGAATACGAGCAGTACTTC. Protein: CATSEGVLEYEQYF.

This clonotype has just a few counts. V is TRBV5-1 and J is TRBJ2-7; possible D gene TRBD1, 6 bases. Germline CDR1 is SGHRS and CDR2 is YFSETQ. V was shortened by 2 bases and J by 3 bases, with 12 bases between the two germline ends. The CDR3 spans 14 residues. CDR3: CASSFQGSNYEQYF. The CDR3 region has the DNA TGCGCCAGCAGCTTTCAGGGGAGTAACTACGAGCAGTACTTC. The variable domain in full, with the rest retrieved from reference TRBV5-1 and TRBJ2-7, is KAGVTQTPRYLIKTRGQQVTLSCSPISGHRSVSWYQQTPGQGLQFLFEYFSETQRNKGNFPGRFSGRQFSNSRSEMNVSTLELGDSALYLCASSFQGSNYEQYFGPGTRLTVT.

The rearrangement links TRBV10-2 to TRBJ2-1, with 9 nucleotides matching TRBD2. Trimming took 1 base from V and 8 from J; bases not matched to a gene: 6. This CDR3 is 15 amino acids long. The germline gives CDR1 WSHSY, CDR2 SAAADI. CDR3 bases: TGCGCCAGCAGTGAGTTAGCGGGAGTGTTAGATGAGCAGTTCTTC. Translating it yields CASSELAGVLDEQFF.

This clonotype was found many times. The rearrangement links TRBV9 to TRBJ2-1; D possibly corresponds to TRBD2 (6 bases). Trimming cost V 5 bases and J 0 bases, with 12 bases left between them. CDR1 and CDR2 (germline): SGDLS, YYNGEE. This CDR3 has 15 amino acids. The CDR3 DNA reads TGTGCCAGCAGGGCACCGGGACTCTCCTACAATGAGCAGTTCTTC. Translated: CASRAPGLSYNEQFF.

This clonotype has ten or more counts. The CDR3 coding sequence is TGTGCCACCAGTGATCGGGACGAAGGCAATCAGCCCCAGCATTTT. Translated, it gives CATSDRDEGNQPQHF. V and J are TRBV24-1 and TRBJ1-5; a weak D match, TRBD1 (5 bases). The CDR3 is 15 amino acids. Looked up from germline, CDR1 is KGHDR and CDR2 is SFDVKD. Trimming took 3 bases from V and 2 from J, leaving 10 bases between them.

This clonotype came up a few times. The chain couples TRBV20-1 to TRBJ2-5; D possibly matches TRBD1 or TRBD2 (5 bases each). CDR1 DFQATT and CDR2 SNEGSKA come from the germline V gene (reference sequence). Deletions cut 0 bases from V and 2 bases from J, with 10 bases between. This CDR3 has 14 residues. CDR3 loop: CSARDLRGQETQYF. In nucleotides, the CDR3 is TGCAGTGCTAGAGACCTGAGGGGACAAGAGACCCAGTACTTC.

The chain links TRBV5-1 to TRBJ1-5, with 7 bases lining up with TRBD1. Trimming cost V 2 bases and J 7 bases; bases outside gene matches: 6. The CDR3 has 14 residues. The germline CDR1 and CDR2 sequences are SGHRS and YFSETQ. The CDR3: CASSLTGVGQPQHF. The CDR3, as DNA: TGCGCCAGCAGCTTAACAGGGGTCGGGCAGCCCCAGCATTTT.

This clonotype showed up many times. The rearrangement links TRBV28 to TRBJ2-1; 12 nucleotides align to TRBD2. CDR3 length: 16 residues. Germline V CDR1 and CDR2: MDHEN, SYDVKM. J lost 10 bases, V lost 6 bases, and 13 bases had no gene match. In DNA, the CDR3 is TGTGCCAGCAGACGGGTACTAGCGGGAGGTCATTGGGAGCAGTTCTTC. It yields the protein CASRRVLAGGHWEQFF.

This clonotype was counted at least ten times. This chain connects TRBV7-3 to TRBJ2-1; 7 nucleotides align to TRBD1. The trim removed 5 bases at V and 8 bases at J, leaving 12 bases unmatched. This CDR3 spans 15 amino acids. CDR1 is SGHTA, CDR2 FQGTGA, per germline. The DNA for the CDR3 is TGTGCCAGCAGCGCCACAGGGGATCAAGGGGATGAGCAGTTCTTC. Protein product: CASSATGDQGDEQFF.

This clonotype appeared a few times. This chain joins TRBV6-6 and TRBJ2-2; 8 bases align to TRBD1. The CDR3 totals 16 residues. Germline CDR1 MNHNY, CDR2 SVGAGI (reference sequence). After removal of 4 bases from V and 6 bases from J, the junction contained 10 bases not matched to a gene. CDR3 bases: TGTGCCAGCAGTTTCTCCGGGACAGGAATTTCCGGGGAGCTGTTTTTT. It is translated as CASSFSGTGISGELFF.

This clonotype was seen ten or more times. This chain joins TRBV24-1 and TRBJ2-3; 7 bases align to TRBD2. J was trimmed by 1 base and V by 4 bases; bases with no gene match: 7. CDR1 is KGHDR, CDR2 SFDVKD, per germline. The CDR3 contains 16 residues. The CDR3 reads CATSDRPGGGTDTQYF. CDR3 DNA: TGTGCCACCAGTGACCGACCGGGAGGCGGCACAGATACGCAGTATTTT.

In regard to this clonotype: A read error may explain this, as a much larger clone is one base away. This chain links TRBV10-3 with TRBJ1-1, with TRBD1 matching over 7 bases. The CDR3 totals 14 residues. Germline CDR1 and CDR2: ENHRY and SYGVKD. The CDR3: CAIREGAGRSEASF. CDR3 bases: TGTGCCATCAGAGAGGGGGCTGGGAGGTCTGAAGCTTCCTTT.

This clonotype was seen once. V and J are TRBV29-1 and TRBJ2-3; D remains ambiguous. Trimming took off 0 bases at V and 4 bases at J, with 8 bases between the two ends. The germline CDR1 and CDR2 sequences are SQVTM and ANQGSEA. This CDR3 comprises 13 residues. CDR3 sequence reads: CSVEDSSPDTQYF. As DNA, the CDR3 is TGCAGCGTTGAAGATAGCAGCCCAGATACGCAGTATTTT.

This chain uses TRBV6-1 with TRBJ2-7, with D possibly TRBD1 on 5 matching bases. The CDR3 has 14 amino acids. The ends were cut back, 7 bases at V and 5 bases at J, with 18 bases in the middle. CDR1 is MNHNS, CDR2 SASEGT, per germline. CDR3 nucleotides: TGTGCCAGCAAAATCGACGACAGAACCCACGAGCAGTACTTC. This translates into CASKIDDRTHEQYF.

This clonotype has a count of ten or more. The chain joins TRBV20-1 to TRBJ2-5, with 7 nucleotides matching TRBD1. The CDR3 is 16 residues long. V lost 2 bases, J lost 2 bases, and 11 bases stayed unmatched. Per the germline V gene, CDR1 is DFQATT and CDR2 is SNEGSKA (reference sequence). DNA for the CDR3: TGCAGTGCTAGACCGCAGACAGGGATGAGGCAAGAGACCCAGTACTTC. It specifies CSARPQTGMRQETQYF.

The gene calls are TRBV7-9 and TRBJ2-3; TRBD2 agrees at 9 bases. Germline CDR1 SEHNR, CDR2 FQNEAQ (reference sequence). Trimming cost V 4 bases and J 3 bases; bases outside gene matches: 5. There are 15 residues in the CDR3. The CDR3 spells CASSSRTSVTDTQYF. The CDR3 coding sequence is TGTGCCAGCAGCTCGCGGACTAGCGTGACAGATACGCAGTATTTT.